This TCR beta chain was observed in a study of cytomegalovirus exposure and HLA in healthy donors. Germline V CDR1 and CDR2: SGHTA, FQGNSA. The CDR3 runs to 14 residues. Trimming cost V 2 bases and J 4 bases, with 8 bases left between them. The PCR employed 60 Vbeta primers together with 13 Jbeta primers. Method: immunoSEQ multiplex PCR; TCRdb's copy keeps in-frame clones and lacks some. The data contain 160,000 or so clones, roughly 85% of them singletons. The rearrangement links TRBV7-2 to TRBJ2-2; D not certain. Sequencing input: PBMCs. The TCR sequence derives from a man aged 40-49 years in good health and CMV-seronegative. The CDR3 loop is CASSLLPLTGELFF. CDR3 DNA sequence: TGTGCCAGCAGCTTACTACCACTCACCGGGGAGCTGTTTTTT.